This entry lists 16 T cell receptor beta chains sequenced from one sample in a study of shared clonotypes between healthy human individuals. Sequencing was performed with immunoSEQ multiplex PCR; in TCRdb, only in-frame clones are kept and a portion is missing. The sample consists of 2,500,000 or so clones, about 92% of them appearing once. Sample: naive CD4+ T cells sorted from blood. The subset denotes: CD45RA+ positively selected. The source is a man younger than 30 in good health.

Only one count was recorded for this clone. The limits of the CDR3 on the DNA are not certain, so only TCRdb's listed CDR3 is given. CDR3 sequence: CASSKVGQGSEAYNSPLHF. This chain links TRBV21-1 with TRBJ1-6; TRBD1 is the table's D call, not checked against the DNA. TRBV21-1 represents a pseudogene. From its first to its last residue, the CDR3 has 19 amino acids.

The CDR3 DNA reads as TGTGCCTGCACGGGACAGCCAAATCAGCCCCAGCATTTT. Its protein is CACTGQPNQPQHF. The chain employs TRBV30 and TRBJ1-5; 7 nucleotides agree with TRBD1. CDR1 GTSNPN and CDR2 SVGIG come from the germline V gene (reference sequence). Unmatched junction bases numbered 6, after V lost 6 bases and J lost 4 bases. This CDR3 has 13 amino acids.

The rearrangement uses TRBV10-3 and TRBJ2-7; D is unclear. The CDR3 runs to 14 residues. V was clipped by 0 bases and J by 3 bases, with 9 bases between them. Germline V gene sequence: CDR1 ENHRY, CDR2 SYGVKD. The CDR3 nucleotides are TGTGCCATCAGTGAGTCAGGCGGAGTCTACGAGCAGTACTTC. Residues: CAISESGGVYEQYF.

The rearrangement uses TRBV25-1 and TRBJ1-4; D remains ambiguous. This CDR3 comprises 14 residues. V was cut by 5 bases and J by 4 bases, with 11 bases left in between. Germline V lookup: CDR1 MGHDK, CDR2 SYGVNS. CDR3 loop: CASSPGGSNEKLFF. The CDR3 DNA sequence: TGTGCCAGCAGTCCGGGCGGGAGTAATGAAAAACTGTTTTTT. Together with reference TRBV25-1 and TRBJ1-4, the CDR3 gives the full variable domain: EADIYQTPRYLVIGTGKKITLECSQTMGHDKMYWYQQDPGMELHLIHYSYGVNSTEKGDLSSESTVSRIRTEHFPLTLESARPSHTSQYLCASSPGGSNEKLFFGSGTQLSVL.

The chain employs TRBV5-1 and TRBJ1-2, with D hard to call. This CDR3 region has 12 residues. V lost 6 bases and J 7 bases, leaving 13 bases between the germline ends. Germline-derived CDR1 and CDR2 are SGHRS and YFSETQ. DNA for the CDR3: TGCGCCAGCATGTCGGGTTTCGGTGGCTACACCTTC. This codes for CASMSGFGGYTF.

The rearrangement uses TRBV6-5 and TRBJ1-1, with no clear D. V lost 6 bases to trimming and J lost 11 bases, with 19 bases between them. The germline gives CDR1 MNHEY, CDR2 SVGAGI. This CDR3 is built from 13 residues. In nucleotides, the CDR3 is TGTGCCAGCAGCCCCGGACGGTTCACATGGGCTTTCTTT. It encodes CASSPGRFTWAFF.

The genes are TRBV25-1 and TRBJ2-1; 8 nucleotides match TRBD2. CDR1 is MGHDK, CDR2 SYGVNS, per germline. The V segment lost 9 bases and the J segment 3 bases; nucleotides outside the gene matches: 16. CDR3 length: 17 amino acids. CDR3 nucleotide sequence: TGTGCCAGTGTCGGGGGGGCAAGCGGCATAAGCTACAATGAGCAGTTCTTC. Its translation is CASVGGASGISYNEQFF.

The V and J genes are TRBV7-2 and TRBJ2-3, with a possible D match to TRBD2 (5 bases). Germline CDR1 SGHTA, CDR2 FQGNSA. There are 15 residues in the CDR3. V was shortened by 2 bases and J by 1 base, with 10 bases between the two germline ends. As DNA, the CDR3 is TGTGCCAGCAGCTTAACCGGGAAAGGCACAGATACGCAGTATTTT. Translated: CASSLTGKGTDTQYF.

J is TRBJ1-5 and V is TRBV5-1; unclear D gene. Trimming removed 0 bases from V and 5 bases from J, with 12 bases in between. The germline gives CDR1 SGHRS, CDR2 YFSETQ. The CDR3 totals 15 residues. CDR3 sequence reads: CASSLAGVAHQPQHF. In DNA, the CDR3 is TGCGCCAGCAGCTTGGCCGGCGTGGCCCATCAGCCCCAGCATTTT.

CDR3 sequence reads: CASSTSGSGFSPLHF. The CDR3 DNA reads TGTGCCAGCAGCACCTCAGGGAGTGGGTTTTCACCCCTCCACTTT. The rearrangement uses TRBV7-9 and TRBJ1-6; possible D gene TRBD1, 5 bases. The V end lost 5 bases, the J end lost 9 bases, and 17 bases lay between the germline ends. CDR1 is SEHNR, CDR2 FQNEAQ, per germline (reference sequence). The CDR3 covers 15 residues.

The chain links TRBV2 to TRBJ1-4; tentatively, D is TRBD1 (5 bases). The V end was cut by 7 bases, the J end by 8 bases, with 14 bases between. Germline V gives CDR1 SNHLY, CDR2 FYNNEI. The CDR3 runs 13 residues. CDR3 DNA: TGTGCCAGCAACAGGCAGGGCGGCGAAAAACTGTTTTTT. The encoded protein is CASNRQGGEKLFF.

The rearrangement uses TRBV7-8 and TRBJ2-7, with 8 bases aligning to TRBD1. The CDR3 is 12 residues long. V was pared by 5 bases and J by 5 bases, with 2 bases of the junction left unmatched. Germline V gene data show CDR1 as SGHVS and CDR2 as FQNEAQ. CDR3 nucleotide sequence: TGTGCCAGCAGCCCGGACAGGGACGAGCAGTACTTC. Translation gives CASSPDRDEQYF.

V gene TRBV5-6 combines with J gene TRBJ1-1; D is possibly TRBD1 (5 bases). The germline V gene has CDR1 SGHDT and CDR2 YYEEEE. Trimming shortened V by 2 bases and J by 6 bases, and 14 bases separated the two germline ends. This CDR3 spans 14 amino acids. Written as DNA, the CDR3 is TGTGCCAGCAGCTTAAGGAGACAGCTACCTGAAGCTTTCTTT. Translating gives CASSLRRQLPEAFF.

In this sample, this clone turned up a few times. Other DNA sequences of this sample code for an identical CDR3. The gene calls are TRBV18 and TRBJ1-1; D not resolved. Germline CDR1 reads KGHSH; CDR2 reads LQKENI. The CDR3 contains 13 residues. V was trimmed by 3 bases and J by 2 bases, leaving 7 bases between them. CDR3 DNA: TGTGCCAGCTCACCGGCCCCCAACACTGAAGCTTTCTTT. It translates to CASSPAPNTEAFF.

The chain combines TRBV6-1 with TRBJ2-7; 8 bases match TRBD2. V lost 6 bases to trimming and J lost 3 bases; unmatched junction nucleotides: 4. CDR3 length: 13 amino acids. Germline loops: CDR1 MNHNS, CDR2 SASEGT. The CDR3 is CASRVGGGYEQYF. As DNA, the CDR3 is TGTGCCAGCAGAGTCGGGGGGGGCTACGAGCAGTACTTC.

This rearrangement joins TRBV6-1 to TRBJ2-2, with 9 bases identical to TRBD1. Germline CDR1 reads MNHNS; CDR2 reads SASEGT. V gave up 4 bases and J gave up 4 bases; unmatched junction bases: 10. This CDR3 contains 17 residues. The CDR3 region has the DNA TGTGCCAGCAGTGCCAACAGGGGGCTCAGCTCCACCGGGGAGCTGTTTTTT. Its translation: CASSANRGLSSTGELFF.